Listed below are T cell receptor beta chains from one sample, sequenced in a study of T-cell memory formation after mild COVID-19. TCRdb passed the 5' RACE reads through MiXCR, listing each CDR3 protein once. The sample contains hundreds of thousands of distinct CDR3 sequences, roughly 18% of which appear only once. The specimen was PBMCs or a T cell subset sorted from them (not recorded which). These receptors were collected from an adult woman who had mild COVID-19 (a few samples of this study predate the infection). Cell type and time point are not known. Both conserved end residues are part of each CDR3. Fields, in order: V gene, clone size, D gene, J gene, CDR3 DNA, CDR3 protein. D genes are given only for firm matches. The size field is filled for only some rows; it gives once, few, many or a size class.

>TRBV29-1|-|-|TRBJ2-2
TGCAGCGTTGAGTGGGGACATCTGAACACCGGGGAGCTGTTTTTT
CSVEWGHLNTGELFF
>TRBV4-2|few|-|TRBJ1-1
TGTGCCAGCAGCCAAGATTGGGCAGGGAAGAACACTGAAGCTTTCTTT
CASSQDWAGKNTEAFF
>TRBV23-1|few|TRBD1|TRBJ2-1
TGCGCCAGCAGTACCCTCCGAACCGGGACAGGGGATTATGAGCAGTTCTTC
CASSTLRTGTGDYEQFF
>TRBV12-3/TRBV12-4|few|-|TRBJ2-1
TGTGCCAGCAGCCTTCTTGCGTGGCACAATGAGCAGTTCTTC
CASSLLAWHNEQFF
>TRBV12-3/TRBV12-4|few|TRBD2|TRBJ2-3
TGTGCCAGCAGTTTCTCCGGGACTAGGGGGGTCACAGATACGCAGTATTTT
CASSFSGTRGVTDTQYF
>TRBV4-2|few|TRBD2|TRBJ2-3
TGTGCCAGCAGCCAAGACTCCGTCTTTGGCGGGAGTGGAAATACGCAGTATTTT
CASSQDSVFGGSGNTQYF
>TRBV2|-|-|TRBJ2-7
TGTGCCATTTCCCGCGGGGCGAATTACTACGAGCAGTACTTC
CAISRGANYYEQYF
>TRBV12-3/TRBV12-4|-|-|TRBJ1-6
TGTGCCAGCAGTTTCAACAGGAACTCACCCCTCCACTTT
CASSFNRNSPLHF
>TRBV12-3/TRBV12-4|-|TRBD2|TRBJ2-2
TGTGCCAGCAGTTTAGCGCGGGGGGGCACCGGGGAGCTGTTTTTT
CASSLARGGTGELFF
>TRBV7-9|few|-|TRBJ2-5
TGTGCCAGCAGCTTAGTGGTACGGATGTACCAAGAGACCCAGTACTTC
CASSLVVRMYQETQYF
>TRBV2|many|-|TRBJ2-7
TGTGCCAGCAGTGAATTGGGCTACGAGCAGTACTTC
CASSELGYEQYF
>TRBV20-1|-|TRBD2|TRBJ2-3
TGCAGTGCCCCGGGACTAGCGGGGGTAAGGCCGTTAGATACGCAGTATTTT
CSAPGLAGVRPLDTQYF
>TRBV12-3/TRBV12-4|few|-|TRBJ1-1
TGTGCCAGCAGTGGGCCCCGGGGAAGACGGACGGCTGAAGCTTTCTTT
CASSGPRGRRTAEAFF
>TRBV12-3/TRBV12-4|few|TRBD1|TRBJ2-3
TGTGCCAGCAGTCCAAGGACAGGGGGCGCGACAGATACGCAGTATTTT
CASSPRTGGATDTQYF
>TRBV12-3/TRBV12-4|few|-|TRBJ1-2
TGTGCCAGCAGTTTAGGACCGGGGGGGCAGGTCTACACCTTC
CASSLGPGGQVYTF
>TRBV20-1|few|-|TRBJ2-5
TGCAGTGCTAGTTCCCCAGGGGAGACCCAGTACTTC
CSASSPGETQYF
>TRBV7-9|few|-|TRBJ2-7
TGTGCCAGCAGCTACAGGGTCTACGAGCAGTACTTC
CASSYRVYEQYF
>TRBV12-3/TRBV12-4|-|-|TRBJ2-5
TGTGCCAGCAGTTTATCGGGCAGGGATCAAGAGACCCAGTACTTC
CASSLSGRDQETQYF